This section outlines one T cell receptor beta chain sequence together with its context. Its specificity is unknown. A sample-barcoded 5' primer and a J-beta primer mix were used in a second PCR of roughly 7 to 11 cycles. Each CDR3 protein gets one entry after TCRdb re-called the 5' RACE reads with MiXCR. In the table there are approximately 800,000 distinct CDR3 sequences, roughly three fifths of which are singletons. These data come from a study of blood T cells in healthy people across ages. Overall study: T cells yielded about one barcoded beta molecule per two cells through template switching.

Unmatched junction bases numbered 1, after V lost 4 bases and J lost 9 bases. The germline V gene encodes CDR1 KGHDR and CDR2 SFDVKD. The CDR3 extends over 14 amino acids. Ranging in age from about 6 to 95, the donors were healthy Caucasian individuals from Russia. Study-level results: It was not possible, with unsorted PBMCs, to conclusively compare naive and antigen-experienced cells. Older age coincided with a roughly linear decline in TCR beta diversity per million T cells.

The specimen was blood. The source of this sequence is a man aged 35-49 years in good health. The J gene is TRBJ1-6, the V gene TRBV24-1; 11 bases agree with TRBD1. CDR3 residues: CATSDGQGASPLHF. CDR3 in DNA: TGTGCCACCAGTGACGGACAGGGGGCTTCACCCCTCCACTTT.